The next 26 T cell receptor beta chains were all read from a single sample in a study of Ad26.COV2.S vaccination and SARS-CoV-2 variants. Stated treatment: 15 to 20 received Ad26.COV2.S at low or high dose, single or two shots; a few received placebo; per-sample allocation not given. Sampling occurred on day 63 after the first vaccine or placebo injection. The assay was immunoSEQ multiplex PCR, and TCRdb's table has in-frame clones only and misses some. The repertoire consists of 350,000 to 500,000 clones, with roughly 87% occurring once and the leading ten covering more than 3.5%. This sample comprised peripheral blood, obtained in a trial of Ad26.COV2.S vaccine versus placebo. The receptors here all came from a person aged 18-65 years who received the Ad26.COV2.S COVID-19 vaccine or a placebo.

V and J are TRBV5-4 and TRBJ2-6; the match to TRBD1 covers 9 bases. The CDR3 is 16 residues long. V lost 4 bases and J lost 1; bases outside the gene matches: 3. Germline assignment: CDR1 SGHNT and CDR2 YYREEE (reference sequence). CDR3 in DNA: TGTGCCAGCAGCGTGACAGGGGGATCTGGGGCCAACGTCCTGACTTTC. This sequence encodes CASSVTGGSGANVLTF.

V and J are TRBV30 and TRBJ1-6; 7 bases match TRBD1. CDR3 length: 14 amino acids. The J segment lost 8 bases and the V segment lost 0 bases, leaving 4 bases of the junction unmatched. Germline values: CDR1 GTSNPN, CDR2 SVGIG (reference sequence). The CDR3 region has the DNA TGTGCCTGGAGTGTGACAGGGAGGTATTCACCCCTCCACTTT. Translation gives CAWSVTGRYSPLHF.

There are a few counts of this clone. The genes are TRBV6-6 and TRBJ2-7, with 7 nucleotides matching TRBD1. The V segment lost 6 bases and the J segment 0 bases; nucleotides outside the gene matches: 5. The length of the CDR3 is 14 residues. Germline V gene lookup returns CDR1 MNHNY and CDR2 SVGAGI (reference sequence). The CDR3 here is CASSLTGNSYEQYF. DNA for the CDR3: TGTGCCAGCAGCCTGACAGGGAACTCCTACGAGCAGTACTTC.

This chain joins TRBV9 and TRBJ2-2, with 10 bases identical to TRBD2. This CDR3 has 16 residues. Trimming at V came to 5 bases and at J to 5 bases, leaving 9 bases not matched to a gene. Germline values: CDR1 SGDLS, CDR2 YYNGEE. The CDR3 protein is CASSSRLAGETGELFF. The CDR3 region has the DNA TGTGCCAGCAGTTCCCGGCTAGCGGGAGAAACCGGGGAGCTGTTTTTT.

CDR3 sequence reads: CASSASLDEQFF. The DNA of the CDR3 is TGTGCCAGCAGCGCGAGTCTCGATGAGCAGTTCTTC. This rearrangement joins TRBV27 to TRBJ2-1; D gene uncertain. V was shortened by 6 bases and J by 8 bases, with 11 bases between the two germline ends. The germline V gene has CDR1 MNHEY and CDR2 SMNVEV (reference sequence). CDR3 length equals 12 residues.

This chain links TRBV20-1 with TRBJ2-7; possibly TRBD2 for D (6 bases). The V and J ends lost 3 bases and 6 bases respectively, with 15 bases between them. Germline V gives CDR1 DFQATT, CDR2 SNEGSKA (reference sequence). The CDR3 consists of 13 residues. The DNA of the CDR3 is TGCAGTGCTAGTCGTAGACTAGTCAGCGAGCAGTACTTC. It specifies CSASRRLVSEQYF.

The V gene is TRBV27, the J gene TRBJ1-1; D is unclear. The germline V gene encodes CDR1 MNHEY and CDR2 SMNVEV (reference sequence). Trimming removed 4 bases at V and 5 bases at J, with 14 bases between. The CDR3 totals 14 residues. The CDR3 sequence is CASSSTSGITEAFF. CDR3 nucleotides: TGTGCCAGCAGTTCAACCTCCGGTATTACTGAAGCTTTCTTT.

The chain uses TRBV3-1 (or the pseudogene TRBV3-2) and TRBJ2-3; D not certain. Germline V gene sequence: CDR1 LGHDT, CDR2 YNNKEL (reference sequence). The CDR3 totals 13 residues. The V end was cut by 1 base, the J end by 10 bases, with 12 bases between. In DNA, the CDR3 is TGTGCCAGCAGCCAAGGTAGTAGGGATGCGCAGTATTTT. It translates to CASSQGSRDAQYF.

This clone has only one observation. The gene calls are TRBV6-2 or TRBV6-3 and TRBJ2-1; 9 nucleotides line up with TRBD2. The junction had 12 bases not matched to a gene; V was cut back by 0 bases and J by 0 bases. CDR3 length equals 20 residues. From germline, CDR1 is MNHEY and CDR2 SVGEGT. The CDR3 is CASSYSKLAGKESSYNEQFF. The CDR3 DNA follows: TGTGCCAGCAGTTACTCGAAGCTAGCGGGAAAAGAAAGCTCCTACAATGAGCAGTTCTTC.

The V and J genes are TRBV28 and TRBJ1-6; no reliable D call. V shed 5 bases and J shed 0 bases, with 11 bases lying between them. Germline CDR1 and CDR2: MDHEN and SYDVKM. CDR3 length equals 16 residues. The CDR3 reads CASSPQESSYNSPLHF. The CDR3 DNA reads TGTGCCAGCAGTCCCCAAGAGAGCTCCTATAATTCACCCCTCCACTTT.

The rearrangement links TRBV4-1 to TRBJ2-2; D is possibly TRBD2 (5 bases). From germline, CDR1 is MGHRA and CDR2 YSYEKL. This CDR3 has 17 residues. V was trimmed by 2 bases and J by 0 bases, leaving 13 bases between them. CDR3 protein: CASSQFPSGSNTGELFF. As DNA, the CDR3 is TGCGCCAGCAGCCAATTCCCGAGCGGTTCGAACACCGGGGAGCTGTTTTTT.

The chain employs TRBV27 and TRBJ2-1; D may match TRBD1 or TRBD2 (5 bases each). The CDR3 extends over 13 amino acids. Germline lookup yields CDR1 MNHEY and CDR2 SMNVEV (reference sequence). V lost 10 bases to trimming and J lost 6 bases, with 16 bases between them. CDR3 DNA: TGTGCCACCTGGTGGTCGGGACCCAATGAGCAGTTCTTC. Its translation: CATWWSGPNEQFF.

V gene TRBV4-2 combines with J gene TRBJ2-7; 11 positions agree with TRBD2. In germline, CDR1 is LGHNA, CDR2 YNFKEQ. Trimming took 0 bases from V and 2 from J; bases not matched to a gene: 9. The CDR3 is made up of 18 amino acids. CDR3 nucleotide sequence: TGTGCCAGCAGCCAAGAACTTGGGACTAGCGGCCGCGCCTACGAGCAGTACTTC. This sequence encodes CASSQELGTSGRAYEQYF.

On this clone: Compared with germline, one end of the junction differs, possibly owing to a read error. The chain links TRBV4-3 to TRBJ1-5, with D unclear. The CDR3 covers 13 residues. Germline CDR1 is LGHNA and CDR2 is YSLEER. This CDR3 reads CTSSQEIGQPQHF. The CDR3 DNA reads TGCACCAGCAGCCAAGAGATAGGTCAGCCCCAGCATTTT.

The chain recombines TRBV19 with TRBJ1-1; D is unclear. V lost 4 bases and J 10 bases, leaving 10 bases between the germline ends. The length of the CDR3 is 11 residues. Per the germline V gene, CDR1 is LNHDA and CDR2 is SQIVND (reference sequence). This CDR3 is CASSRQMIAFF. In DNA form, the CDR3 reads TGTGCCAGTAGTAGGCAGATGATAGCTTTCTTT.

The rearrangement joins TRBV20-1 to TRBJ1-4, with 9 bases matching TRBD1. The J segment lost 7 bases and the V segment lost 3 bases, leaving 3 bases of the junction unmatched. Germline CDR1 reads DFQATT; CDR2 reads SNEGSKA (reference sequence). This CDR3 has 13 residues. This chain's CDR3 is CSASNRGREKLFF. DNA of the CDR3: TGCAGTGCTAGTAACAGGGGGCGTGAAAAACTGTTTTTT.

CDR3 in amino acids: CASSQDRKGANTGELFF. Here the CDR3 DNA reads TGCGCCAGCAGCCAAGATAGAAAGGGTGCGAACACCGGGGAGCTGTTTTTT. The rearrangement joins TRBV4-1 to TRBJ2-2; D unresolved. The CDR3 runs 17 residues. The germline V gene has CDR1 MGHRA and CDR2 YSYEKL. Trimming took 0 bases from V and 0 from J, leaving 11 bases between them.

J is TRBJ2-5 and V is TRBV28; 12 positions match TRBD1. Trimming cost V 5 bases and J 2 bases; bases outside gene matches: 15. This CDR3 has 19 amino acids. Germline V CDR1 and CDR2: MDHEN, SYDVKM. The CDR3 spells CASSTPGQGALREQETQYF. The CDR3 nucleotides are TGTGCCAGCAGTACACCGGGACAGGGGGCTCTGAGGGAACAAGAGACCCAGTACTTC.

For the CDR3, the DNA is TGTGCCAGCAGCCCCCCCTTGGACACTGAAGCTTTCTTT. Translated, it gives CASSPPLDTEAFF. J is TRBJ1-1 and V is TRBV7-9; D not resolved. With 5 bases removed from V and 3 bases from J, the gap between germline ends came to 10 bases. The CDR3 has 13 amino acids. Germline V gene sequence: CDR1 SEHNR, CDR2 FQNEAQ (reference sequence).

The rearrangement joins TRBV7-2 to TRBJ2-5; 7 bases are a match to TRBD1. V dropped 4 bases and J dropped 3; count of bases not matched to a gene: 8. Germline CDR1 is SGHTA and CDR2 is FQGNSA. This CDR3 comprises 15 residues. DNA of the CDR3: TGTGCCAGCAGCTCTGGACAGGTGGGGGAAGAGACCCAGTACTTC. Amino acids: CASSSGQVGEETQYF.

This clone was seen only a few times. The V gene is TRBV2, the J gene TRBJ1-1; TRBD1 might be the D (5 bases). CDR3 length: 14 amino acids. V lost 4 bases to trimming and J lost 0 bases, with 9 bases between them. CDR1 and CDR2 from the germline V gene are SNHLY and FYNNEI. The CDR3 DNA follows: TGTGCCAGCAGTGTAAACAGGATGAACACTGAAGCTTTCTTT. It codes for CASSVNRMNTEAFF.

This rearrangement joins TRBV9 to TRBJ2-2; 11 bases fit TRBD1. Germline CDR1 and CDR2: SGDLS and YYNGEE. Trimming removed 2 bases from V and 2 bases from J; junction bases left unmatched: 8. This CDR3 contains 18 residues. The CDR3 bases are TGTGCCAGCAGCGTCGCCACCGGGACAGGGGGTAACACCGGGGAGCTGTTTTTT. Its protein product is CASSVATGTGGNTGELFF.

The chain combines TRBV5-1 with TRBJ1-3; D gene unclear. CDR1 and CDR2 (germline): SGHRS, YFSETQ. The CDR3 is 18 amino acids. Trimming cost V 5 bases and J 0 bases, with 21 bases left between them. CDR3 nucleotides: TGCGCCAGCAGGCCGGTCGAGGGCGCGGCAGCCTCTGGAAACACCATATATTTT. As protein: CASRPVEGAAASGNTIYF. Drawing the rest from reference TRBV5-1 and TRBJ1-3, the complete variable domain is KAGVTQTPRYLIKTRGQQVTLSCSPISGHRSVSWYQQTPGQGLQFLFEYFSETQRNKGNFPGRFSGRQFSNSRSEMNVSTLELGDSALYLCASRPVEGAAASGNTIYFGEGSWLTVV.

The chain is built from TRBV19 and TRBJ2-7; 7 bases map to TRBD2. Germline V lookup: CDR1 LNHDA, CDR2 SQIVND (reference sequence). V lost 4 bases, J lost 3 bases, and 6 bases stayed unmatched. This CDR3 spans 14 amino acids. The CDR3 region is CASSKRDYNYEQYF. CDR3 DNA sequence: TGTGCCAGTAGTAAACGGGACTATAACTACGAGCAGTACTTC.

The chain combines TRBV6-5 with TRBJ2-7, with 7 bases aligning to TRBD2. V trimming: 10 bases; J trimming: 2 bases; junction bases outside the gene matches: 14. Germline assignment: CDR1 MNHEY and CDR2 SVGAGI. CDR3 length: 15 amino acids. The CDR3 region is CATQDYSGFPYEQYF. The CDR3 region has the DNA TGTGCCACCCAAGATTATAGCGGGTTTCCCTACGAGCAGTACTTC.

The J gene is TRBJ2-2, the V gene TRBV7-9; D unresolved. The germline gives CDR1 SEHNR, CDR2 FQNEAQ (reference sequence). This CDR3 comprises 17 residues. Trimming took off 5 bases at V and 1 base at J, with 17 bases between the two ends. DNA of the CDR3: TGTGCCAGCAGCACCCGTCAAGGCTCTAGGAACACCGGGGAGCTGTTTTTT. Protein: CASSTRQGSRNTGELFF.